A single sample is the source of the 19 T cell receptor beta chains below, sequenced in a study of cytomegalovirus exposure and HLA in healthy donors. A multiplex PCR was run with 60 Vbeta primers and 13 Jbeta primers. The table came from immunoSEQ multiplex PCR; TCRdb's copy has only in-frame clones and leaves some out. Its table records over 100,000 clones. The sequenced sample consisted of PBMCs. The receptors shown here come from a man in his thirties or forties in good health and CMV-seronegative.

V usage is TRBV14 and J usage is TRBJ2-3; D might be TRBD2 (5 bases). Germline CDR1 is SGHDN and CDR2 is FVKESK. Between the trimmed V and J ends, which lost 4 bases and 4 bases, there was a span of 12 bases. The CDR3 consists of 14 residues. In DNA, the CDR3 is TGTGCCAGCAGCCCCACTAAGGGAGCAGATACGCAGTATTTT. Translated, it gives CASSPTKGADTQYF.

The chain couples TRBV7-3 to TRBJ1-2, with D possibly TRBD1 on 6 matching bases. V lost 0 bases and J 1 base, leaving 18 bases between the germline ends. Germline CDR1 reads SGHTA; CDR2 reads FQGTGA. This CDR3 is 18 amino acids long. In DNA, the CDR3 is TGTGCCAGCAGCTTAACAGCCCAAACGACAGGATATAACTATGGCTACACCTTC. Protein: CASSLTAQTTGYNYGYTF.

Concerning this clone: One junction end does not reproduce the germline sequence, and a read error may be involved. V usage is TRBV10-3 and J usage is TRBJ2-1; the D gene is possibly TRBD1 (6 bases). The CDR3 covers 16 residues. Germline values: CDR1 ENHRY, CDR2 SYGVKD. CDR3 sequence (DNA): TGTGCCATCAGCGAGATGAGGACAGCCCTAGGTAATGAGCAGCTCTTC. Amino acids: CAISEMRTALGNEQLF.

The chain has TRBV6-6 and TRBJ2-2; TRBD2 is a possible D gene (6 bases). The CDR3 is 14 residues long. The ends were cut back, 7 bases at V and 1 base at J, with 10 bases in the middle. CDR1 and CDR2 (germline): MNHNY, SVGAGI (reference sequence). The CDR3 region is CASIAVRNTGELFF. The CDR3 coding sequence is TGTGCCAGCATAGCGGTCCGGAACACCGGGGAGCTGTTTTTT.

CDR3 coding DNA: TGTGCCAGCAGGGGCAACCAGCTGAACACTGAAGCTTTCTTT. Protein sequence: CASRGNQLNTEAFF. The rearrangement links TRBV6-1 to TRBJ1-1; D unclear. Germline V gives CDR1 MNHNS, CDR2 SASEGT. There are 14 residues in the CDR3. Trimming pared 6 bases from V and 0 bases from J, leaving 11 bases between.

V is TRBV19 and J is TRBJ1-2; D is undetermined. Germline V gives CDR1 LNHDA, CDR2 SQIVND (reference sequence). V shed 3 bases and J shed 4 bases, with 12 bases lying between them. CDR3 length: 14 amino acids. The DNA of the CDR3 is TGTGCCAGTAGTATCATCCCAGACTCCTATGGCTACACCTTC. Translating it yields CASSIIPDSYGYTF.

The V call is TRBV6-5, the J call TRBJ2-3, with a tentative D call TRBD2 (5 bases). The V gene lost 2 bases and the J gene lost 1 base, with 13 bases spanning the gap. The CDR3 has 16 amino acids. CDR1 is MNHEY, CDR2 SVGAGI, per germline. The CDR3 bases are TGTGCCAGCAGTTACGATTCGGGGAGTCGCACAGATACGCAGTATTTT. This translates into CASSYDSGSRTDTQYF.

The V call is TRBV5-7, the J call TRBJ1-5, with D hard to call. TRBV5-7 is filed as an ORF, its function uncertain. The CDR3 has 16 residues. Trimming took off 4 bases at V and 3 bases at J, with 17 bases between the two ends. In DNA form, the CDR3 reads TGTGCCAGCAGCACGACCCAGGTTCGGGACAATCAGCCCCAGCATTTT. This encodes CASSTTQVRDNQPQHF.

The rearrangement joins TRBV5-1 to TRBJ2-2, with 10 bases lining up with TRBD1. CDR1 is SGHRS, CDR2 YFSETQ, per germline. This CDR3 comprises 16 residues. The trim removed 4 bases at V and 5 bases at J, leaving 8 bases unmatched. The CDR3 DNA reads TGCGCCAGCAGCCTCTCTGGACAGGGGGGGACCGGGGAGCTGTTTTTT. Protein product: CASSLSGQGGTGELFF.

The J gene is TRBJ1-1, the V gene TRBV18; 8 positions match TRBD1. The CDR3 has 15 residues. The V gene end was trimmed by 1 base and the J gene end by 3 bases; junction bases not matched to a gene: 4. CDR1 is KGHSH and CDR2 is LQKENI in the germline V gene. CDR3 nucleotides: TGTGCCAGCTCACCACTGGGACAGGACGACACTGAAGCTTTCTTT. This encodes CASSPLGQDDTEAFF.

This sequence joins TRBV7-2 and TRBJ2-7, with D tentatively TRBD1 (6 bases). V was trimmed by 6 bases and J by 0 bases, leaving 15 bases between them. Germline values: CDR1 SGHTA, CDR2 FQGNSA. The CDR3 has 15 amino acids. The CDR3 DNA reads TGTGCCAGCAGATCCCGTTTAGGGGGCTCCTACGAGCAGTACTTC. Protein sequence: CASRSRLGGSYEQYF.

The chain employs TRBV9 and TRBJ1-1; D unresolved. Germline V gives CDR1 SGDLS, CDR2 YYNGEE. Trimming stripped 4 bases from V and 4 bases from J, with 17 bases between. This CDR3 contains 15 residues. The CDR3 protein is CASSTHWRESTEAFF. DNA for the CDR3: TGTGCCAGCAGCACCCATTGGCGGGAGAGCACTGAAGCTTTCTTT.

CDR3 in DNA: TGTGCTAGTGGTTTGTTAGGACAGATCTACGAGCAGTACTTC. Translation: CASGLLGQIYEQYF. This chain uses TRBV12-5 with TRBJ2-7, with D perhaps matching TRBD1 (6 bases). Trimming stripped 2 bases from V and 3 bases from J, with 11 bases between. CDR1 LGHNT and CDR2 FRNRAP come from the germline V gene. This CDR3 comprises 14 residues.

The chain links TRBV19 to TRBJ1-6, with TRBD1 matching 9 bases. Germline V lookup: CDR1 LNHDA, CDR2 SQIVND (reference sequence). The CDR3 length is 17 residues. The ends lost 6 bases at V and 10 bases at J; junction bases unmatched: 16. The CDR3 here is CASSTGTGWGGGSPLHF. The DNA for the CDR3 is TGTGCCAGTAGCACCGGGACAGGGTGGGGAGGTGGCTCACCCCTCCACTTT.

This chain uses TRBV5-4 with TRBJ2-2, with 10 bases matching TRBD1. Germline V CDR1 and CDR2: SGHNT, YYREEE (reference sequence). This CDR3 region has 15 residues. Trimming at V came to 0 bases and at J to 7 bases, leaving 3 bases not matched to a gene. Here the CDR3 DNA reads TGTGCCAGCAGCTTGGAGGGACAGGGGATCGGGGAGCTGTTTTTT. Its translation: CASSLEGQGIGELFF.

The rearrangement joins TRBV15 to TRBJ1-6; 8 bases align to TRBD1. The CDR3 has 16 residues. The germline gives CDR1 LNHNV, CDR2 YYDKDF (reference sequence). V was clipped by 8 bases and J by 10 bases; unmatched bases: 16. The CDR3 coding sequence is TGTGCCACCGGCGCCAGCGACGGACAGGGAAGATCACCCCTCCACTTT. It is translated as CATGASDGQGRSPLHF. Full variable domain (remainder filled in from reference TRBV15 and TRBJ1-6): DAMVIQNPRYQVTQFGKPVTLSCSQTLNHNVMYWYQQKSSQAPKLLFHYYDKDFNNEADTPDNFQSRRPNTSFCFLDIRSPGLGDTAMYLCATGASDGQGRSPLHFGNGTRLTVT.

The chain combines TRBV7-8 with TRBJ1-3; weak D call: TRBD1 (5 bases). V lost 6 bases, J lost 0 bases, and 12 bases lay in between. The CDR3 is made up of 15 amino acids. Germline assignment: CDR1 SGHVS and CDR2 FQNEAQ. The CDR3 DNA is TGTGCCAGCAGTCCCACAGGTCGCTCTGGAAACACCATATATTTT. This encodes CASSPTGRSGNTIYF.

J is TRBJ2-7 and V is TRBV6-5, with D uncertain. V was shortened by 0 bases and J by 2 bases, with 11 bases between the two germline ends. The CDR3 has 15 residues. From germline, CDR1 is MNHEY and CDR2 SVGAGI. The CDR3 sequence: CASSYSTANPYEQYF. In DNA form, the CDR3 reads TGTGCCAGCAGTTACTCGACTGCAAACCCCTACGAGCAGTACTTC.

The chain combines TRBV7-2 with TRBJ2-2; a possible D gene is TRBD2 (5 bases). Germline CDR1 reads SGHTA; CDR2 reads FQGNSA. This CDR3 comprises 16 residues. V was pared by 0 bases and J by 0 bases, with 8 bases between. As DNA, the CDR3 is TGTGCCAGCAGCTTAGCTCTAGCATCGAACACCGGGGAGCTGTTTTTT. It codes for CASSLALASNTGELFF.